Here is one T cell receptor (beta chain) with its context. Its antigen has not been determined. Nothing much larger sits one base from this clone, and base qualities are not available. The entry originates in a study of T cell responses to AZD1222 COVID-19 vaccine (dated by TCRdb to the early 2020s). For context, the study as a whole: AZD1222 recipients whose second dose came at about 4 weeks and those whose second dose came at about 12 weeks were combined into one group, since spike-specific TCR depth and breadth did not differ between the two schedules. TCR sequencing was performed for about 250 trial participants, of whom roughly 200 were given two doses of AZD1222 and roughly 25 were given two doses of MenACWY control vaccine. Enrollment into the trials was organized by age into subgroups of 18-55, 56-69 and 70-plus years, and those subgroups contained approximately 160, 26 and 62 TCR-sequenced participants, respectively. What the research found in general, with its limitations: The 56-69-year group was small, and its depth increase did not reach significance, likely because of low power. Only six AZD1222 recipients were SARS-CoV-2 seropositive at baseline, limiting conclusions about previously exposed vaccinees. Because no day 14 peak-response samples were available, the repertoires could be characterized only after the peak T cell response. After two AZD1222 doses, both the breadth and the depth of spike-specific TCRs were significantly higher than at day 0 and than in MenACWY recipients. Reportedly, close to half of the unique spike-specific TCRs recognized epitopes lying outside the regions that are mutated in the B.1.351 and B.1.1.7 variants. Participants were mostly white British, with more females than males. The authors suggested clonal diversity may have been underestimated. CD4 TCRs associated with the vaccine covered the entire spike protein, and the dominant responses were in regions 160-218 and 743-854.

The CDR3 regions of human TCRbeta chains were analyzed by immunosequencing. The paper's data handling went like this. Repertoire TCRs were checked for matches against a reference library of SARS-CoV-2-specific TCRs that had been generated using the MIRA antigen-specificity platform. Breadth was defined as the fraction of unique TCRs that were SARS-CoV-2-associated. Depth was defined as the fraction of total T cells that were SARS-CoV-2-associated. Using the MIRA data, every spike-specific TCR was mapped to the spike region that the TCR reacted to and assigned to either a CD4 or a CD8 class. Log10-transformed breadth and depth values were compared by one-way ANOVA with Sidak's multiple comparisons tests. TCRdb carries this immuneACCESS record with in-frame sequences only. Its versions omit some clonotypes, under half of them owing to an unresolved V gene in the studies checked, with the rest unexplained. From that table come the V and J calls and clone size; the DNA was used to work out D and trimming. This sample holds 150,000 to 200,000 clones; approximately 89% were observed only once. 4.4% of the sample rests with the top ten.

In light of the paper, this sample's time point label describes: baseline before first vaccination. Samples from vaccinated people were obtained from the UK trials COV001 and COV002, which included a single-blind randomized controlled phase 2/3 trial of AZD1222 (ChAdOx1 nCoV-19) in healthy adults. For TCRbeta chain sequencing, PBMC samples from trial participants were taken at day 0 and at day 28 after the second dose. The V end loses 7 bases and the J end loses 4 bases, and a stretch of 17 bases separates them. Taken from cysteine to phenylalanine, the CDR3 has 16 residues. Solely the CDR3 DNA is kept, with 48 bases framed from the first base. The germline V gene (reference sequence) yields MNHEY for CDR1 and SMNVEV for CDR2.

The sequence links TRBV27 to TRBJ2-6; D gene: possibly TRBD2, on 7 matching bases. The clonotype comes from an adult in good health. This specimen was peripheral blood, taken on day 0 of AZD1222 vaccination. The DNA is TGTGCCAGCAAAAGGCCGGGGGGCTTGGGGGCCAACGTCCTGACTTTC. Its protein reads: CASKRPGGLGANVLTF.